This TCR beta chain was found in a study of blood T cell repertoires in COVID-19. Study at large: From T cells, B-cell-depleted T cells, or PBMCs came the material, which was cDNA or gDNA.

In terms of age and location, participants ranged from roughly 18 to 90 years and lived in approximately 24 US areas. Clinical history reported by participants formed the basis on which cohorts were assigned. In the original processing: By means of reference gene primer amplification, nucleated cell counts were estimated. Method: immunoSEQ multiplex PCR; TCRdb's copy keeps in-frame clones and lacks some. For V, J and clone size, that table is used; D and trimming come from the DNA. This table holds about 370,000 clones, 75% to 90% found once. Germline CDR1 is MDHEN and CDR2 is SYDVKM. The CDR3 has 13 amino acids. The germline V and J ends were trimmed by 10 bases and 0 bases, with 10 bases remaining between them.

The TCR comes from a man aged 18 to 35 who had recovered from COVID-19. Sequencing input: PBMCs or T cells enriched from blood (not recorded which). The chain combines TRBV28 with TRBJ2-1; D ambiguous. The CDR3 region is CAIRRSSYNEQFF. The CDR3 nucleotides read TGTGCCATAAGACGGAGCTCCTACAATGAGCAGTTCTTC. Together with reference TRBV28 and TRBJ2-1, the CDR3 gives the full variable domain: DVKVTQSSRYLVKRTGEKVFLECVQDMDHENMFWYRQDPGLGLRLIYFSYDVKMKEKGDIPEGYSVSREKKERFSLILESASTNQTSMYLCAIRRSSYNEQFFGPGTRLTVL.